This TCR beta chain was sequenced for a study of blood T cells in healthy people across ages. The CDR3 has 15 amino acids. Trimming cost V 2 bases and J 1 base, with 11 bases left between them. Alongside a J-beta primer mix, a sample-barcoded 5' primer served in a second PCR lasting about 6 to 11 cycles. From the 5' RACE reads, TCRdb called clonotypes with MiXCR, one entry per CDR3 protein. The table has approximately 1.5 million distinct CDR3 sequences, roughly 32% seen once. Material for sequencing was blood. This chain uses TRBV12-3 or TRBV12-4 with TRBJ2-5; TRBD1 might be the D (5 bases). The clonotype comes from a woman aged 25 to 45 in good health. The CDR3 spells CASSLSRRVQETQYF. DNA for the CDR3: TGTGCCAGCAGTTTAAGCCGCAGGGTCCAAGAGACCCAGTACTTC.